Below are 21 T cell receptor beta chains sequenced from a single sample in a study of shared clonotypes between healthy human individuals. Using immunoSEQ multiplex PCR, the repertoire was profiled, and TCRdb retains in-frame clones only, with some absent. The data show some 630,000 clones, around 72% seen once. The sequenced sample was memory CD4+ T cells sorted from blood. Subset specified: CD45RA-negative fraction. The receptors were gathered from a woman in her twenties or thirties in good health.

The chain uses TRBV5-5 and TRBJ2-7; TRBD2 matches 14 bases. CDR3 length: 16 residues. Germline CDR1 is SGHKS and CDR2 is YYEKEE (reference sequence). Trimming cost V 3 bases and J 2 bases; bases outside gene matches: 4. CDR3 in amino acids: CASSSGGLAGAYEQYF. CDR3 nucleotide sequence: TGTGCCAGCAGCTCTGGGGGACTAGCGGGAGCCTACGAGCAGTACTTC.

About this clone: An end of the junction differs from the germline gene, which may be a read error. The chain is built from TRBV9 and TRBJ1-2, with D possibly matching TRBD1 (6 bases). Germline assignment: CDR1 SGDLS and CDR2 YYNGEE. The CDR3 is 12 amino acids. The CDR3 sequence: CASSVPPDRPFF. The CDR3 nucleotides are TGTGCCAGCAGCGTCCCCCCTGACAGGCCATTCTTC.

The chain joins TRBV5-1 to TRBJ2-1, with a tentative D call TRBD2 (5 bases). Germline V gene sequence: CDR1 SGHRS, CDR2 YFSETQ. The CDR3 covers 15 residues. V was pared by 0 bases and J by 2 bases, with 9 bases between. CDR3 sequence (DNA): TGCGCCAGCAGCTTGGAATCCGGGACCTACAATGAGCAGTTCTTC. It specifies CASSLESGTYNEQFF.

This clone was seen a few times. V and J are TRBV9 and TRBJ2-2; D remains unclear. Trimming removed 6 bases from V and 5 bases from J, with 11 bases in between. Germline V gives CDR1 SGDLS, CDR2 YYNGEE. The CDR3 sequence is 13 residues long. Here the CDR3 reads CASNLGGTGELFF. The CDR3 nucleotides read TGTGCCAGCAATCTGGGTGGTACCGGGGAGCTGTTTTTT.

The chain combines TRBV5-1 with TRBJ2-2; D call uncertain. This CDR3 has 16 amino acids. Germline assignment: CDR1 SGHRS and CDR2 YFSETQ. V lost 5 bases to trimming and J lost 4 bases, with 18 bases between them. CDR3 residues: CASRPRATDLTGELFF. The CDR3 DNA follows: TGCGCCAGCAGACCCCGAGCGACGGATCTCACCGGGGAGCTGTTTTTT.

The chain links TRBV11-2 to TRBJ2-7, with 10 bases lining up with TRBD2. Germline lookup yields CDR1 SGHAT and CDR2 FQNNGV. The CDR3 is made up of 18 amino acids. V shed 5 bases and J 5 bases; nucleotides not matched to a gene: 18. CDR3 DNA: TGTGCCAGCAGCAAAAATAGCCTAGCGGGAGTGGTAATCGACGAGCAGTACTTC. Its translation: CASSKNSLAGVVIDEQYF.

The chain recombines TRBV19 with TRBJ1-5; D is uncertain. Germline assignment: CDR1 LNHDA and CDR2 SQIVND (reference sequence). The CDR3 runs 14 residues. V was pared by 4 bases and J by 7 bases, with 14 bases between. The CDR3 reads CASSRGDHWQPQHF. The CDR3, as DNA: TGTGCCAGTAGTAGAGGTGATCACTGGCAGCCCCAGCATTTT.

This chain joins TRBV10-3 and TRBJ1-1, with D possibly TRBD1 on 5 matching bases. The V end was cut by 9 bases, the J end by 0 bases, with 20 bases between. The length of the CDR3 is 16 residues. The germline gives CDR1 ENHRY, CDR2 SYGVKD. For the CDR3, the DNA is TGTGCCATTTCGGGAAGGGGCCCTTCTCTGAACACTGAAGCTTTCTTT. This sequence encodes CAISGRGPSLNTEAFF.

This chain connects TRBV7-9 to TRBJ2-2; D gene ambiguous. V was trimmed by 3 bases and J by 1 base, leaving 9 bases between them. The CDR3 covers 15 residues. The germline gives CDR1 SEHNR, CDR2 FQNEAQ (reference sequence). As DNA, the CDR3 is TGTGCCAGCAGCTTTTCTACAGTGAACACCGGGGAGCTGTTTTTT. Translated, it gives CASSFSTVNTGELFF.

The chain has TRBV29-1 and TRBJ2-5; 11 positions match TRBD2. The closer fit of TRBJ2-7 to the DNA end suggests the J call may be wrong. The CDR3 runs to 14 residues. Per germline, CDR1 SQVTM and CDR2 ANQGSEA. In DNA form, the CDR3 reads TGCAGCGTTTGTACCGGGACTAGCGGCTACGAGCAGTACTTC. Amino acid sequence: CSVCTGTSGYEQYF.

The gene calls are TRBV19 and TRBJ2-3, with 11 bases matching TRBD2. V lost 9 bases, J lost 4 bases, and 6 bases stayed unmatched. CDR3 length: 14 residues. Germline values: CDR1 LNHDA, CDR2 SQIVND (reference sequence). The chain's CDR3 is CASYSGRGADTQYF. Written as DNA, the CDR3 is TGTGCCAGCTATAGCGGGAGGGGTGCAGATACGCAGTATTTT. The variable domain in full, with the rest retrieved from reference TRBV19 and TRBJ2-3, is DGGITQSPKYLFRKEGQNVTLSCEQNLNHDAMYWYRQDPGQGLRLIYYSQIVNDFQKGDIAEGYSVSREKKESFPLTVTSAQKNPTAFYLCASYSGRGADTQYFGPGTRLTVL.

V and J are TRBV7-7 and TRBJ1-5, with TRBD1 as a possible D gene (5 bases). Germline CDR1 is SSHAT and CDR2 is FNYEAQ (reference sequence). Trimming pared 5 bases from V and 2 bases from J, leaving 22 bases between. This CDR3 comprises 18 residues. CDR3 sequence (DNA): TGTGCCAGCAGCATCCGGGACCCCCTCCGTTTGGGCAATCAGCCCCAGCATTTT. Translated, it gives CASSIRDPLRLGNQPQHF.

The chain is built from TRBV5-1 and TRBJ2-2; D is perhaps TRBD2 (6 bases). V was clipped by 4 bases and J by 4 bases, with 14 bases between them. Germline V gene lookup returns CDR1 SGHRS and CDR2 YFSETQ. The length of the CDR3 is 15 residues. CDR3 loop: CASSIYGSGTGELFF. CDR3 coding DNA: TGCGCCAGCAGCATTTACGGGAGTGGCACCGGGGAGCTGTTTTTT.

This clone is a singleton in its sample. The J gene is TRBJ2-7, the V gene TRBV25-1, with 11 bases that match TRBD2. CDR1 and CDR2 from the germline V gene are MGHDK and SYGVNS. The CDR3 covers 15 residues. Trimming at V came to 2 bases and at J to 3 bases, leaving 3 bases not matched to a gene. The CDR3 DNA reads TGTGCCAGCAGTGAAGCCCTAGCGGGAGGCTACGAGCAGTACTTC. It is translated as CASSEALAGGYEQYF.

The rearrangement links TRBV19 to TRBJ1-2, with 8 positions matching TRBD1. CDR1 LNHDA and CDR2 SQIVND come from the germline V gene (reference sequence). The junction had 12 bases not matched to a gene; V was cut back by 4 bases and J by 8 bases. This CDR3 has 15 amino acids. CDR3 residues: CASSTPAGTGRGYTF. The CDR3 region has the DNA TGTGCCAGTAGTACACCCGCCGGGACAGGACGGGGCTACACCTTC.

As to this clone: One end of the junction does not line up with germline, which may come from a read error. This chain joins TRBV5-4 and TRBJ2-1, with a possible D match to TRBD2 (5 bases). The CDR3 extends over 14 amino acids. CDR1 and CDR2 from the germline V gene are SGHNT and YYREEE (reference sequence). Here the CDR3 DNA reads TGTGCCAGCAGCTTGGCGGGGAGCTACTATGAGCAGTTCTTC. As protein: CASSLAGSYYEQFF.

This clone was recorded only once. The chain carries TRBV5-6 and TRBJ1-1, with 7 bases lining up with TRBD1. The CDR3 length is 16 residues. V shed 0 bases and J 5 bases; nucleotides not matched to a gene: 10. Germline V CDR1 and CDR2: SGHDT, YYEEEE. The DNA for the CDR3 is TGTGCCAGCAGCTTGGCCGACGGAGGGGGCTGGACTGAAGCTTTCTTT. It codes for CASSLADGGGWTEAFF.

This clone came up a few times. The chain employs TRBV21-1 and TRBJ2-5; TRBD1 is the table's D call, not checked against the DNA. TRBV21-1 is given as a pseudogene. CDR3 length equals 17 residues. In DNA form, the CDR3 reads TGTGCCAGCTCAACCGCGATCAGGGCAGGGCTTAAGGGGACCCAGTACTTC. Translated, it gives CASSTAIRAGLKGTQYF.

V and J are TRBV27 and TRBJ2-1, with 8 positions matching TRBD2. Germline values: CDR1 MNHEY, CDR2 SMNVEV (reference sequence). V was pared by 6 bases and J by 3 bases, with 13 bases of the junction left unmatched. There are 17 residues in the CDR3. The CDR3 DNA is TGTGCCAGCAGGGGGAATAGCGGGACTAGGGGCTACAATGAGCAGTTCTTC. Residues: CASRGNSGTRGYNEQFF.

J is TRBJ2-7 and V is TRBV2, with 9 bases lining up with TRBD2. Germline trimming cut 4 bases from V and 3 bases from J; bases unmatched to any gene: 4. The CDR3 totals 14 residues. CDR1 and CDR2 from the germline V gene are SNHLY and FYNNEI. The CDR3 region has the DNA TGTGCCAGCAGTGGGTTAGCGGGAGACTACGAGCAGTACTTC. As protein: CASSGLAGDYEQYF.

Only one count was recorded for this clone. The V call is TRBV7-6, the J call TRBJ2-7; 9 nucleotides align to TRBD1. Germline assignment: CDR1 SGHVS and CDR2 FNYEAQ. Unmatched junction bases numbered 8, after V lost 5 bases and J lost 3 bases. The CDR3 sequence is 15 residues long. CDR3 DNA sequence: TGTGCCAGCAGCACGCACAGGGGGCGCAGCTACGAGCAGTACTTC. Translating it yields CASSTHRGRSYEQYF.